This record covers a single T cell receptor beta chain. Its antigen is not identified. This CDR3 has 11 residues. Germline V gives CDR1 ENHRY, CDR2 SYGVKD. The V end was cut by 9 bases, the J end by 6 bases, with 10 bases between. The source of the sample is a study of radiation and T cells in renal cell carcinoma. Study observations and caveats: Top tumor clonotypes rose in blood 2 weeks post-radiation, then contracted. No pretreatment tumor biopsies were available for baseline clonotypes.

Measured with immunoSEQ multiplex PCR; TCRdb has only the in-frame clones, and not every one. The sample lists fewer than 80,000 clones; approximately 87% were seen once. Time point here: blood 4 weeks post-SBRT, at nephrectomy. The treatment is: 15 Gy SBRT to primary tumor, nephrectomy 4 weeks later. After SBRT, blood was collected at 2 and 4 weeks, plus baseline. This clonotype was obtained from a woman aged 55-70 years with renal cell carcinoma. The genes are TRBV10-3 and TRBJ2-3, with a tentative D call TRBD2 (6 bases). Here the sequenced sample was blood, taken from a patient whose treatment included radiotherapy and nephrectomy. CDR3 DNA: TGTGCCATAGGAGGGCGTGATACGCAGTATTTT. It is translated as CAIGGRDTQYF.